The text below deals with one T cell receptor beta chain. Relative to its sample, this clone is medium-sized (0.01 to 0.1%). Its antigen is currently not known. Base-call qualities are not available, and no considerably larger clone is one nucleotide away. This record belongs to a study of PD-1 blockade in classical Hodgkin lymphoma (dated by TCRdb to 2018 to 2020). About the full investigation: Nivolumab dosing was 3 mg/kg intravenously every 2 weeks, continuing until either disease progression or unacceptable toxicity. The study used CyTOF and TCR beta sequencing to define a peripheral blood immune signature of response to PD-1 blockade in classical Hodgkin lymphoma. Beyond this particular receptor, the publication reports: Only a single clinical trial cohort was studied, and what caused the repertoire differences, possibly disease activity or prior therapy, remained undefined. Patients starting nivolumab less than 1 year after ASCT had lower diversity and were excluded from later analyses to avoid confounding by immune reconstitution. By C4D1, a significant rise was seen in CD4+ TCR diversity but not in CD8+ TCR diversity (p=0.0027 vs p=0.16), and the rise was most apparent among complete responders (p=0.02). Baseline TCR diversity was reported to be lower in newly diagnosed patients than in healthy donors, and even lower in relapsed/refractory patients. Trial patients with a complete response had baseline diversity similar to that of newly diagnosed patients, while partial responders and progressors had significantly lower diversity.

The sample's time point, from its label and the paper: cycle 4 day 1 (C4D1), after more than five weeks of nivolumab. Every trial patient had relapsed after autologous stem cell transplantation, and cohorts A, B and C differed in prior brentuximab vedotin exposure. The trial cohort was composed of about 60 patients with relapsed/refractory classical Hodgkin lymphoma, for whom complete response, partial response or progressive disease was recorded as best overall response. In the multi-cohort phase II CheckMate 205 trial, trial patients received single-agent nivolumab. An independent review committee assessed best overall response by applying the 2007 International Working Group response criteria. Trial PBMCs were obtained immediately prior to nivolumab initiation (C1D1) and on therapy at cycle 2 day 1 and cycle 4 day 1. Peripheral blood was collected in 8 mL Vacutainer Cell Preparation Tubes, from which PBMCs were isolated by centrifugation and then cryopreserved.

CDR1 and CDR2 are drawn from the germline V gene: MNHEY, SVGAGI. A distance of 11 bases separates the germline ends of V and J, which lose 7 bases and 10 bases respectively. The CDR3, from cysteine to phenylalanine, totals 11 residues. Just CDR3 DNA is preserved here, 33 bases in frame from base 1. The Qiagen DNeasy kit was used to extract genomic DNA from unsorted PBMCs and from the negatively selected CD4+ and CD8+ fractions. Amplification of TCR beta CDR3 regions was done by immunoSEQ multiplex PCR with primers that anneal to V and J segments. A synthetic immune receptor repertoire was used to minimize amplification bias, and any remaining bias was removed computationally after sequencing. The study's own analysis went as follows. Custom Python scripts were used to quantify repertoire diversity as the Shannon entropy index. The unsorted, CD4+ and CD8+ repertoires were each analyzed separately, with the exception of combined analyses, where CD4+ and CD8+ sequences were merged in silico. Clonal expansion was defined as a frequency increase of at least 2-fold after treatment compared with C1D1, and clones undetected at baseline were assigned a pseudocount of 0.5. Clones with 0 or 1 copy at C1D1 were defined as singleton clones, while clones with 2 or more copies were defined as non-singleton clones. Clones expanded in unsorted samples were annotated as CD4+, CD8+ or unknown by matching protein sequences in sorted samples from the same patient. Wilcoxon tests on paired samples were used to test changes in diversity from C1D1 to C4D1. TCRdb took this table from immuneACCESS and kept in-frame rearrangements with V and J called. Such tables lack part of the clones; where checked against another copy, unresolved V genes explain under half of the gap, and the rest is unexplained. V and J calls and clone size are copied from that table; D and trimming were computed from the DNA. Across this sample there are 25,000 to 35,000 clones, with around 74% seen only once. More than 3% of the sample belongs to the ten largest clones.

Sample: peripheral blood mononuclear cells (PBMCs), taken before the fourth cycle of nivolumab. The sequence joins TRBV6-5 to TRBJ2-1; the D gene is not confidently resolved. The clonotype was recovered from a human donor with classical Hodgkin lymphoma. The encoded CDR3 is CASMTNTEQFF. The DNA sequence is TGTGCCAGCATGACGAATACCGAGCAGTTCTTC.